What follows are 27 T cell receptor beta chains derived from one specimen sequenced in a study of shared clonotypes between healthy human individuals. TCRdb's table, derived via immunoSEQ multiplex PCR, lists solely in-frame clones and lacks some. This sample has hundreds of thousands of clones, with about 96% found just once. CD45RO-negative cells were positively selected for CCR7, leaving out terminally differentiated effector memory CD45RA+ cells. The sequenced sample was naive CD8+ T cells sorted from blood. The receptors were sampled from a woman aged 25 to 39 in good health.

The rearrangement uses TRBV19 and TRBJ2-7; 11 nucleotides match TRBD2. Germline CDR1 LNHDA, CDR2 SQIVND (reference sequence). V shed 6 bases and J 2 bases; nucleotides not matched to a gene: 9. CDR3 length equals 16 residues. The CDR3 loop reads CASSLTSGEGTYEQYF. The CDR3 nucleotides are TGTGCCAGTAGCCTGACTAGCGGGGAGGGAACCTACGAGCAGTACTTC.

The chain combines TRBV27 with TRBJ2-1; TRBD2 matches at 8 bases. Unmatched junction bases numbered 10, after V lost 7 bases and J lost 8 bases. The CDR3 has 14 residues. Germline-derived CDR1 and CDR2 are MNHEY and SMNVEV (reference sequence). CDR3: CASKRRGAGDEQFF. Here the CDR3 DNA reads TGTGCCAGCAAGAGGCGGGGGGCCGGCGATGAGCAGTTCTTC.

The chain employs TRBV18 and TRBJ2-7; perhaps TRBD1 as D (5 bases). Per the germline V gene, CDR1 is KGHSH and CDR2 is LQKENI. V lost 5 bases and J 6 bases, leaving 11 bases between the germline ends. The CDR3 covers 12 residues. The CDR3 region is CASSSGQGEQYF. CDR3 nucleotides: TGTGCCAGCTCATCCGGTCAGGGCGAGCAGTACTTC. The full variable domain, in which reference TRBV18 and TRBJ2-7 provide the parts outside the CDR3, is NAGVMQNPRHLVRRRGQEARLRCSPMKGHSHVYWYRQLPEEGLKFMVYLQKENIIDESGMPKERFSAEFPKEGPSILRIQQVVRGDSAAYFCASSSGQGEQYFGPGTRLTVT.

This chain connects TRBV28 to TRBJ2-1, with unresolved D. CDR3 length: 14 residues. CDR1 is MDHEN and CDR2 is SYDVKM in the germline V gene. V shed 7 bases and J shed 8 bases, with 18 bases lying between them. CDR3 region: CASTPGHHSDEQFF. CDR3 DNA: TGTGCCAGCACCCCAGGCCATCATTCGGATGAGCAGTTCTTC.

The chain links TRBV5-6 to TRBJ2-1; D is ambiguous. This CDR3 is 16 amino acids long. Per the germline V gene, CDR1 is SGHDT and CDR2 is YYEEEE. V gave up 0 bases and J gave up 1 base, with 11 bases separating them. CDR3 sequence: CASSLVLLGSYNEQFF. DNA of the CDR3: TGTGCCAGCAGCTTGGTTCTACTTGGGTCCTACAATGAGCAGTTCTTC.

The genes are TRBV13 and TRBJ2-7; 12 bases line up with TRBD2. With V trimmed by 5 bases and J by 2 bases, 4 bases remained unmatched. CDR1 and CDR2 from the germline V gene are PRHDT and FYEKMQ (reference sequence). CDR3 size: 15 residues. CDR3: CASSTTSGRPYEQYF. The DNA for the CDR3 is TGTGCCAGCAGCACAACTAGCGGGAGGCCCTACGAGCAGTACTTC.

J is TRBJ2-7 and V is TRBV5-1, with 9 bases identical to TRBD2. Germline CDR1 SGHRS, CDR2 YFSETQ. The trim removed 0 bases at V and 4 bases at J, leaving 5 bases unmatched. The CDR3 covers 15 residues. CDR3 coding DNA: TGCGCCAGCAGCTTGGTGACTAGCGGAGGTTACGAGCAGTACTTC. It yields the protein CASSLVTSGGYEQYF.

The rearrangement uses TRBV9 and TRBJ2-3; the match to TRBD2 covers 12 bases. With 2 bases clipped from V and 4 bases from J, the junction kept 5 bases outside the gene matches. CDR3 length: 16 residues. From germline, CDR1 is SGDLS and CDR2 YYNGEE. The CDR3 loop is CASSVTSGSSADTQYF. The CDR3 nucleotides read TGTGCCAGCAGCGTGACTAGCGGGAGTTCGGCAGATACGCAGTATTTT.

This clone was found once. The chain links TRBV11-2 to TRBJ2-1; 9 bases are a match to TRBD1. The CDR3 sequence is 18 residues long. Germline V lookup: CDR1 SGHAT, CDR2 FQNNGV. V lost 5 bases, J lost 0 bases, and 11 bases stayed unmatched. CDR3 region: CASSLRDRALISYNEQFF. The CDR3 nucleotides are TGTGCCAGCAGCCTTCGGGACAGGGCCCTTATCTCCTACAATGAGCAGTTCTTC.

The CDR3 region has the DNA TGTGCCAGCAGCCGTCAAAGGAGGATCAACGAGCAGTACTTC. It specifies CASSRQRRINEQYF. The rearrangement links TRBV14 to TRBJ2-5; perhaps TRBD2 as D (5 bases). The assigned J gene may be wrong: the sequence end matches TRBJ2-7 better. Germline V gives CDR1 SGHDN, CDR2 FVKESK. The CDR3 totals 14 residues.

This rearrangement joins TRBV7-3 to TRBJ1-2, with D uncertain. This CDR3 comprises 13 residues. V lost 5 bases and J 0 bases, leaving 7 bases between the germline ends. Germline lookup yields CDR1 SGHTA and CDR2 FQGTGA. CDR3 region: CASSPDSNYGYTF. CDR3 in DNA: TGTGCCAGCAGCCCCGATTCTAACTATGGCTACACCTTC.

This clone was seen once. This sequence joins TRBV6-5 and TRBJ2-7; no reliable D call. Germline-derived CDR1 and CDR2 are MNHEY and SVGAGI. The CDR3 length is 14 residues. V shed 5 bases and J shed 0 bases, with 11 bases lying between them. The CDR3 bases are TGTGCCAGCAGTACTATAAGTCACTCCTACGAGCAGTACTTC. It encodes CASSTISHSYEQYF.

V and J are TRBV7-8 and TRBJ2-7; possibly TRBD2 for D (6 bases). V lost 4 bases and J lost 7, with 29 bases in between. The CDR3 loop spans 18 amino acids. The germline V gene has CDR1 SGHVS and CDR2 FQNEAQ. The CDR3 region is CASSSVPGVADLLGEQYF. In nucleotides, the CDR3 is TGTGCCAGCAGCTCTGTCCCGGGAGTAGCGGACTTGCTTGGTGAGCAGTACTTC.

DNA of the CDR3: TGTGCCAGCAGTTATAGTATGAAGGTTCACGAGCAGTACTTC. This translates into CASSYSMKVHEQYF. The J gene is TRBJ2-7, the V gene TRBV6-5; no reliable D call. CDR1 is MNHEY, CDR2 SVGAGI, per germline. This CDR3 contains 14 residues. Trimming stripped 3 bases from V and 5 bases from J, with 14 bases between.

This sequence joins TRBV27 and TRBJ2-2; D is ambiguous. Germline V CDR1 and CDR2: MNHEY, SMNVEV (reference sequence). Trimming shortened V by 10 bases and J by 5 bases, and 14 bases separated the two germline ends. This CDR3 has 13 amino acids. CDR3 nucleotide sequence: TGTGCCACCCCGCGAGGCTGGACCGGGGAGCTGTTTTTT. Its translation: CATPRGWTGELFF.

V is TRBV23-1 and J is TRBJ2-7; D may be TRBD1 (6 bases). TRBV23-1 carries the ORF label, with uncertain function. V lost 6 bases and J 2 bases, leaving 14 bases between the germline ends. The CDR3 runs to 14 residues. CDR3 sequence: CASRSRGSAYEQYF. CDR3 bases: TGCGCCAGCAGGTCAAGGGGGTCCGCCTACGAGCAGTACTTC.

The chain employs TRBV4-1 and TRBJ1-1; a weak D match, TRBD1 (6 bases). CDR3 length: 13 amino acids. Germline V gene lookup returns CDR1 MGHRA and CDR2 YSYEKL. V lost 6 bases and J lost 2, with 10 bases in between. The CDR3: CASRIGGNTEAFF. The CDR3, as DNA: TGCGCCAGCAGGATAGGGGGTAACACTGAAGCTTTCTTT.

The V call is TRBV4-2, the J call TRBJ2-2, with D hard to call. Germline-derived CDR1 and CDR2 are LGHNA and YNFKEQ. The CDR3 runs 12 residues. Trimming took 4 bases from V and 2 from J, leaving 2 bases between them. The CDR3, as DNA: TGTGCCAGCAGCCCCAACACCGGGGAGCTGTTTTTT. Its translation: CASSPNTGELFF.

Concerning this clone itself: Other DNA sequences in this specimen translate into the identical CDR3. The chain has TRBV4-2 and TRBJ2-7; 7 nucleotides match TRBD1. Germline assignment: CDR1 LGHNA and CDR2 YNFKEQ. This CDR3 has 15 amino acids. J lost 0 bases, V lost 3 bases, and 5 bases had no gene match. The CDR3 DNA reads TGTGCCAGCAGCCAGGAGGACAGGAGCTCCTACGAGCAGTACTTC. Protein product: CASSQEDRSSYEQYF.

This clone was seen many times. The chain carries TRBV2 and TRBJ1-2, with D uncertain. This CDR3 comprises 13 residues. Germline lookup yields CDR1 SNHLY and CDR2 FYNNEI. The V end was cut by 7 bases, the J end by 8 bases, with 17 bases between. The CDR3 DNA follows: TGTGCCAGCAATGAGGCCGACTATATGGGCTACACCTTC. Amino acids: CASNEADYMGYTF.

The chain has TRBV5-5 and TRBJ1-2; D may be TRBD1 (6 bases). Germline V gene data show CDR1 as SGHKS and CDR2 as YYEKEE (reference sequence). Trimming left V 1 base short and J 6 bases short, with 25 bases between. CDR3 length: 18 amino acids. DNA for the CDR3: TGTGCCAGCAGCTTGAGATCGACAGGACCCCCATTATGGAATGGCTACACCTTC. It translates to CASSLRSTGPPLWNGYTF.

Comments on this clone: The same CDR3 also results from other DNA sequences found in this sample. This chain connects TRBV5-6 to TRBJ2-2, with D unclear. The CDR3 covers 12 residues. V gave up 2 bases and J gave up 5 bases, with 4 bases separating them. Germline V gene data show CDR1 as SGHDT and CDR2 as YYEEEE. CDR3 sequence (DNA): TGTGCCAGCAGCTTCGGAACCGGGGAGCTGTTTTTT. It specifies CASSFGTGELFF. The variable domain in full, with the rest retrieved from reference TRBV5-6 and TRBJ2-2, is DAGVTQSPTHLIKTRGQQVTLRCSPKSGHDTVSWYQQALGQGPQFIFQYYEEEERQRGNFPDRFSGHQFPNYSSELNVNALLLGDSALYLCASSFGTGELFFGEGSRLTVL.

In nucleotides, the CDR3 is TGTGCCAGCAGCTCGGGACTAGCGAGACAGTCGGATACGCAGTATTTT. Encoded protein: CASSSGLARQSDTQYF. This chain links TRBV9 with TRBJ2-3; 10 nucleotides line up with TRBD2. V trimming: 4 bases; J trimming: 6 bases; junction bases outside the gene matches: 11. CDR3 length: 16 residues. Germline loops: CDR1 SGDLS, CDR2 YYNGEE.

This clone was seen a single time. The chain's CDR3 is CASSPGTSGIGELFF. The DNA for the CDR3 is TGTGCCAGCAGCCCCGGGACTAGCGGGATAGGGGAGCTGTTTTTT. The V and J genes are TRBV27 and TRBJ2-2; 13 positions agree with TRBD2. The CDR3 loop spans 15 amino acids. V trimming: 6 bases; J trimming: 8 bases; junction bases outside the gene matches: 6. Germline CDR1 and CDR2: MNHEY and SMNVEV (reference sequence).

This chain uses TRBV13 with TRBJ1-4, with D possibly TRBD1 on 6 matching bases. V gave up 7 bases and J gave up 5 bases, with 14 bases separating them. The CDR3 is 14 residues long. The germline V gene encodes CDR1 PRHDT and CDR2 FYEKMQ (reference sequence). The CDR3: CASNRWGPNEKLFF. The CDR3 region has the DNA TGTGCCAGCAACCGGTGGGGGCCGAATGAAAAACTGTTTTTT.

The V gene is TRBV7-8, the J gene TRBJ2-7; the D is unclear. With 0 bases removed from V and 0 bases from J, the gap between germline ends came to 6 bases. The CDR3 extends over 14 amino acids. The germline V gene has CDR1 SGHVS and CDR2 FQNEAQ. The CDR3 loop is CASSLAGFSYEQYF. In DNA form, the CDR3 reads TGTGCCAGCAGCTTAGCGGGGTTCTCCTACGAGCAGTACTTC.

This chain connects TRBV29-1 to TRBJ2-3; the D gene is possibly TRBD2 (5 bases). The CDR3 covers 14 residues. V was clipped by 0 bases and J by 2 bases, with 9 bases between them. Germline loops: CDR1 SQVTM, CDR2 ANQGSEA. For the CDR3, the DNA is TGCAGCGTTGAAGATTTGACTACCACAGATACGCAGTATTTT. It codes for CSVEDLTTTDTQYF.